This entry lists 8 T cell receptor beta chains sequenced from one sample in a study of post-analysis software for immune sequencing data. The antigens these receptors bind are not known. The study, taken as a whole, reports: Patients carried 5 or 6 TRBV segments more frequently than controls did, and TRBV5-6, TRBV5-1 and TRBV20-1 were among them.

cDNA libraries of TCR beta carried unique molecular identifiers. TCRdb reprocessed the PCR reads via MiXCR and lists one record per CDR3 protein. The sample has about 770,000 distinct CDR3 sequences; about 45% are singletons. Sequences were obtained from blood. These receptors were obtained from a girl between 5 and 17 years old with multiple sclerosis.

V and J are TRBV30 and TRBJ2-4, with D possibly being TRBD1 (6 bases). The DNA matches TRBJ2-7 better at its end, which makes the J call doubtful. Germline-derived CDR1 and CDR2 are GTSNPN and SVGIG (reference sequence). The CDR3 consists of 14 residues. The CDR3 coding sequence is TGTGCCGGAGTATCCCGGGACAAACAATACGAGCAGTACTTC. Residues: CAGVSRDKQYEQYF.

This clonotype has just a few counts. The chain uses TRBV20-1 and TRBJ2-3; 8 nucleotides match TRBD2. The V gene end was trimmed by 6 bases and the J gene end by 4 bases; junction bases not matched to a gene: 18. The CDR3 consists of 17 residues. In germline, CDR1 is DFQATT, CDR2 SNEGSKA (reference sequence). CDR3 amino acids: CSAPRELAGRRADTQYF. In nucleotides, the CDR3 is TGCAGTGCCCCTCGAGAGCTAGCGGGCAGGAGGGCAGATACGCAGTATTTT.

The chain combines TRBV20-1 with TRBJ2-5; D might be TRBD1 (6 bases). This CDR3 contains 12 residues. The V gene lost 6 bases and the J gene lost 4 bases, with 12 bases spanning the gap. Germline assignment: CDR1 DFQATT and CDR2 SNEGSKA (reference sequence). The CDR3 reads CSAIVGGETQYF. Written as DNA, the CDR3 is TGCAGTGCCATAGTAGGGGGAGAGACCCAGTACTTC.

The DNA for the CDR3 is TGTGCCATCAGTGAGGGCTCAGGGGAAGACATTCAGTACTTC. This encodes CAISEGSGEDIQYF. The chain combines TRBV10-3 with TRBJ2-5; TRBD1 is a possible D gene (6 bases). The J call is in doubt because the DNA end fits TRBJ2-4 better. The germline gives CDR1 ENHRY, CDR2 SYGVKD. The CDR3 spans 14 residues.

CDR3 amino acids: CASSLGPGTYGYTF. As DNA, the CDR3 is TGTGCCAGCAGTTTGGGGCCAGGGACCTATGGCTACACCTTC. This chain joins TRBV28 and TRBJ1-2; maybe TRBD1 (5 bases). The CDR3 has 14 residues. V shed 3 bases and J shed 4 bases, with 12 bases lying between them. CDR1 and CDR2 (germline): MDHEN, SYDVKM.

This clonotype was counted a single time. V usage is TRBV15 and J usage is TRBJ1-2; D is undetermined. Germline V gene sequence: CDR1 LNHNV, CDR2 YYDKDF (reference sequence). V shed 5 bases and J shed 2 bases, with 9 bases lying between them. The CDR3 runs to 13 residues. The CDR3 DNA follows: TGTGCCACCAGCTCGGACGGCAACTATGGCTACACCTTC. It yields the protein CATSSDGNYGYTF.

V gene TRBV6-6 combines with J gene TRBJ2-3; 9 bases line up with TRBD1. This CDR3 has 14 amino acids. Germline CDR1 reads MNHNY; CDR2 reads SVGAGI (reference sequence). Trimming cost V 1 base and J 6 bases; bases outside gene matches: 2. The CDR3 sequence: CASSYLQGADTQYF. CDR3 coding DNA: TGTGCCAGCAGTTACTTACAGGGGGCGGATACGCAGTATTTT.

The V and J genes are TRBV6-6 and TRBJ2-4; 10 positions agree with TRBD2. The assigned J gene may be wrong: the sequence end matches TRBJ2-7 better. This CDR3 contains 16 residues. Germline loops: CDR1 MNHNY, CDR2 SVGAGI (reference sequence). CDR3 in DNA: TGTGCCGGTAGTTACTCCCCTAGCGGGAGTTCCTACGAGCAGTACTTC. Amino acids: CAGSYSPSGSSYEQYF.